This is a list of T cell receptor beta chains from one sample in a study of metastatic and nonmetastatic thyroid tumors. MiXCR re-clonotyped the PCR reads for TCRdb. The repertoire holds tens of thousands of clones, with about 21% as singletons. The material sequenced was blood. The receptors derive from a female donor with papillary thyroid cancer or a benign thyroid nodule (not recorded which). Some clones in this sample may be carry-over from other donors' samples. CDR3s include the opening cysteine and the closing phenylalanine or tryptophan. D genes are given only for firm matches. Rows give clone size only sometimes, using once, few, many, or a class for an expanded clone.

v_gene,d_gene,abundance,j_gene,len,CDR3aa,CDR3nt
TRBV29-1,TRBD1,many,TRBJ1-1,14,CSAGGRQGNTEAFF,TGCAGCGCTGGGGGCCGACAGGGGAACACTGAAGCTTTCTTT
TRBV11-1,TRBD1,-,TRBJ2-1,16,CASSLVTGTGNNEQFF,TGTGCCAGCAGCTTAGTAACCGGGACAGGTAACAATGAGCAGTTCTTC
TRBV7-2,-,once,TRBJ2-7,12,CASSLLGNEQYF,TGTGCCAGCAGCTTATTAGGGAACGAGCAGTACTTC
TRBV2,TRBD2,many,TRBJ2-3,15,CASSGGLAFADTQYF,TGTGCCAGCAGTGGGGGACTAGCGTTCGCAGATACGCAGTATTTT
TRBV12-3/TRBV12-4,-,many,TRBJ1-1,14,CASSLLGGVTEAFF,TGTGCCAGCAGTTTATTGGGGGGTGTAACTGAAGCTTTCTTT
TRBV27,-,many,TRBJ2-6,14,CASSFSSGANVLTF,TGTGCCAGCAGTTTCAGCTCTGGGGCCAACGTCCTGACTTTC
TRBV6-1,TRBD1,many,TRBJ1-2,13,CASSRDSNYGYTF,TGTGCCAGCAGCCGGGACAGTAACTATGGCTACACCTTC
TRBV6-1,-,many,TRBJ1-2,14,CASSEGSANYGYTF,TGTGCCAGCAGTGAAGGCTCGGCTAACTATGGCTACACCTTC
TRBV6-1,TRBD1,few,TRBJ2-1,15,CASSDWDRANNEQFF,TGTGCCAGCAGTGATTGGGACAGGGCGAACAATGAGCAGTTCTTC
TRBV6-1,-,few,TRBJ2-7,17,CASSEKTTWTSSYEQYF,TGTGCCAGCAGTGAAAAAACAACCTGGACGAGCTCCTACGAGCAATACTTC
TRBV6-1,-,many,TRBJ1-5,15,CASSPPPFANQPQHF,TGTGCCAGCAGTCCCCCCCCGTTCGCCAATCAGCCCCAGCATTTT
TRBV4-1,-,many,TRBJ2-2,15,CASSQPDREAGELFF,TGCGCCAGCAGCCAACCCGACAGGGAGGCCGGGGAGCTGTTTTTT
TRBV7-2,-,many,TRBJ2-7,13,CASSLGLANEQYF,TGTGCCAGCAGTCTCGGGCTAGCAAACGAGCAGTACTTC
TRBV19,-,-,TRBJ2-3,14,CAGVWAVYTDTQYF,TGTGCCGGGGTCTGGGCGGTATACACAGATACGCAGTATTTT
TRBV12-3/TRBV12-4,TRBD2,few,TRBJ2-2,16,CASSRTSGSVAGELFF,TGTGCCAGCAGTAGGACTAGCGGGAGTGTTGCCGGGGAGCTGTTTTTT
TRBV12-3/TRBV12-4,-,few,TRBJ2-7,11,CASSVTGEQYF,TGTGCCAGCAGTGTCACCGGCGAGCAGTACTTC
TRBV4-2,-,once,TRBJ2-7,15,CASSQATRGLREQYF,TGTGCCAGCAGCCAAGCTACGAGAGGGCTGAGGGAGCAGTACTTC
TRBV11-2,-,-,TRBJ1-1,13,CANSQRGRTEAFF,TGTGCCAACAGCCAACGGGGTCGGACTGAAGCTTTCTTT
TRBV7-2,-,many,TRBJ2-2,15,CASSFQTGSGGELFF,TGTGCCAGCAGCTTCCAGACAGGATCGGGTGGGGAGCTGTTTTTT
TRBV15,-,many,TRBJ2-1,14,CATSRVGGRDEQFF,TGTGCCACCAGCAGAGTAGGGGGGAGAGATGAGCAGTTCTTC
TRBV11-2,-,many,TRBJ2-5,13,CASSPGGSETQYF,TGTGCCAGCAGCCCCGGGGGTTCCGAGACCCAGTACTTC
TRBV6-4,-,many,TRBJ2-4,19,CASSPTTGLITLAKNIQYF,TGTGCCAGCAGTCCCACTACAGGGCTCATTACGTTAGCCAAAAACATTCAGTACTTC
TRBV7-2,-,many,TRBJ2-5,15,CASSLGLHRQETQYF,TGTGCCAGCAGCTTAGGTCTACACCGCCAAGAGACCCAGTACTTC
TRBV5-1,TRBD2,many,TRBJ2-5,14,CASRGGGAVETQYF,TGCGCCAGCAGGGGCGGGGGGGCCGTTGAGACCCAGTACTTC
TRBV20-1,-,many,TRBJ2-7,16,CSARPHAAGQTYEQYF,TGCAGTGCCAGGCCGCATGCCGCAGGACAGACCTACGAGCAGTACTTC
TRBV7-2,-,medium-sized,TRBJ2-7,13,CASSIGGPYEQYF,TGTGCCAGCAGCATAGGGGGACCCTACGAGCAGTACTTC
TRBV11-2,TRBD2,many,TRBJ2-2,14,CASSFTSGTGELFF,TGTGCCAGCAGCTTCACTAGCGGCACCGGGGAGCTGTTTTTT
TRBV30,TRBD1,-,TRBJ1-6,16,CAWSLESGQGYSPLHF,TGTGCCTGGAGTTTAGAATCGGGACAGGGCTATTCACCCCTCCACTTT
TRBV5-5,-,many,TRBJ2-3,15,CASSIRDGGEDTQYF,TGTGCCAGCAGCATCCGGGACGGAGGCGAGGATACGCAGTATTTT
TRBV28,-,few,TRBJ1-4,15,CASSIEVSDNEKLFF,TGTGCCAGCAGCATCGAAGTGTCAGATAATGAAAAACTGTTTTTT
TRBV6-5,-,-,TRBJ1-2,13,CASSNGVALGYTF,TGTGCCAGCAGTAACGGGGTAGCTTTAGGCTACACCTTC
TRBV7-8,TRBD1,-,TRBJ1-1,15,CASSLRDRGDTEAFF,TGTGCCAGCAGCTTAAGGGACAGGGGCGACACTGAAGCTTTCTTT
TRBV28,TRBD1,-,TRBJ2-5,17,CASSWETGNTYQETQYF,TGTGCCAGCAGTTGGGAGACAGGGAATACGTACCAAGAGACCCAGTACTTC
TRBV10-1,-,many,TRBJ1-1,13,CASSERWDTEAFF,TGCGCCAGCAGTGAGCGGTGGGACACTGAAGCTTTCTTT
TRBV9,TRBD2,-,TRBJ2-7,14,CASSASGKSYEQYF,TGTGCCAGCAGCGCTAGCGGGAAGTCCTACGAGCAGTACTTC
TRBV11-3,-,once,TRBJ1-2,15,CASSLRGSGNYGYTF,TGTGCCAGCAGCTTAAGGGGCAGTGGTAACTATGGCTACACCTTC
TRBV2,-,-,TRBJ1-2,12,CASSGGSHGYTF,TGTGCCAGCTCGGGTGGTTCTCATGGCTACACCTTC
TRBV9,TRBD1,many,TRBJ2-1,15,CASSVAGQGPNEQFF,TGTGCCAGCAGCGTAGCTGGACAGGGACCCAATGAGCAGTTCTTC
TRBV11-1,TRBD2,many,TRBJ2-2,16,CASSFGGGTNTGELFF,TGTGCCAGCAGCTTCGGGGGGGGCACGAACACCGGGGAGCTGTTTTTT
TRBV5-1,TRBD1,-,TRBJ2-7,13,CARRRGDSYEQYF,TGCGCCAGGCGCCGAGGGGACAGTTACGAGCAGTACTTC
TRBV10-2,-,-,TRBJ2-7,16,CASSESYQAASHEQYF,TGCGCCAGCAGTGAGTCGTATCAGGCGGCCAGCCACGAGCAGTACTTC
TRBV2,-,many,TRBJ2-5,15,CASSPLGQHQETQYF,TGTGCCAGCAGTCCCTTAGGACAGCACCAAGAGACCCAGTACTTC
TRBV19,-,many,TRBJ1-2,17,CASSIVVSTRGNYGYTF,TGTGCCAGTAGTATAGTGGTGTCGACGAGAGGGAACTATGGCTACACCTTC
TRBV3-1,-,-,TRBJ2-7,12,CASSPGGREQYF,TGTGCCAGCAGCCCTGGGGGGAGGGAGCAGTACTTC
TRBV24-1,-,-,TRBJ2-1,12,CATSLYLGEQFF,TGTGCCACCAGTCTTTATCTCGGTGAGCAGTTCTTC
TRBV7-9,-,many,TRBJ2-7,13,CASSLGPADEQYF,TGTGCCAGCAGCTTAGGTCCCGCAGACGAGCAGTACTTC
TRBV7-6,TRBD1,many,TRBJ1-2,15,CASSLAGDRGPGYTF,TGTGCCAGCAGCTTAGCGGGGGACAGGGGGCCGGGCTACACCTTC
TRBV5-4,-,once,TRBJ2-1,13,CASNPSTYNEQFF,TGTGCCAGCAACCCAAGCACCTACAATGAGCAGTTCTTC
TRBV29-1,-,many,TRBJ1-1,12,CSVEGVNTEAFF,TGCAGCGTTGAAGGGGTGAACACTGAAGCTTTCTTT
TRBV20-1,-,-,TRBJ1-1,11,CSARVNTEAFF,TGCAGTGCTAGGGTAAACACTGAAGCTTTCTTT
TRBV6-1,TRBD1,few,TRBJ2-3,15,CASRAGTGGTDTQYF,TGTGCCAGCAGAGCCGGGACAGGGGGTACAGATACGCAGTATTTT
TRBV6-2/TRBV6-3,-,-,TRBJ1-1,15,CASSRRQLSNTEAFF,TGCGCCAGCAGTAGACGACAACTATCAAACACTGAAGCTTTCTTT
TRBV15,TRBD1,many,TRBJ1-4,14,CATSKDRGDEKLFF,TGTGCCACCAGCAAGGACAGGGGCGATGAAAAACTGTTTTTT
TRBV20-1,TRBD2,once,TRBJ2-3,14,CSARGAGSTDTQYF,TGCAGTGCTAGAGGAGCGGGGAGCACAGATACGCAGTATTTT
TRBV28,-,few,TRBJ2-7,15,CASSTLGTPVYEQYF,TGTGCCAGCAGTACCCTCGGGACACCTGTTTACGAGCAGTACTTC
TRBV20-1,TRBD2,-,TRBJ2-7,15,CSATTLAGETYEQYF,TGCAGTGCTACCACACTAGCGGGGGAAACCTACGAGCAGTACTTC
TRBV6-1,-,many,TRBJ1-1,11,CASSSVAEAFF,TGTGCCAGCAGTTCAGTGGCTGAAGCTTTCTTT
TRBV30,-,-,TRBJ2-2,13,CAWDSRNTGELFF,TGTGCCTGGGACAGCCGGAACACCGGGGAGCTGTTTTTT